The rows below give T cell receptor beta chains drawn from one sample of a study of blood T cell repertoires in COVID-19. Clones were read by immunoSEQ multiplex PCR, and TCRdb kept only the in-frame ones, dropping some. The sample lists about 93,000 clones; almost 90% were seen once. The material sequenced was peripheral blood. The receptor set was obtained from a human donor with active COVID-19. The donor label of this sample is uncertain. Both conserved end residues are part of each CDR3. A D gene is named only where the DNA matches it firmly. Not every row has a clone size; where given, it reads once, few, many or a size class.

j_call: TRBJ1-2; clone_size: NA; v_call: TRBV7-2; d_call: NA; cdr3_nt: TGTGCCAGCAGCCCCTGGCAGGCTAACTATGGCTACACCTTC; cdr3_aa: CASSPWQANYGYTF
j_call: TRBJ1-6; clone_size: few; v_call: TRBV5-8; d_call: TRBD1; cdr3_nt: TGTGCCAGCAGCGGCTGGACAGGGGCTGGTAATTCACCCCTCCACTTT; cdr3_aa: CASSGWTGAGNSPLHF
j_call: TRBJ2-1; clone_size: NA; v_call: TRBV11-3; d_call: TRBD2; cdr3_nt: TGTGCCAGCAGTTATAGCGGGGGGATTTCTAATGAGCAGTTCTTC; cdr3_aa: CASSYSGGISNEQFF
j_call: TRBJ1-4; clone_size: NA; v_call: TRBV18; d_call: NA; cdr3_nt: TGTGCCAGCTCACCGACAGCAACTAATGAAAAACTGTTTTTT; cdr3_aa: CASSPTATNEKLFF
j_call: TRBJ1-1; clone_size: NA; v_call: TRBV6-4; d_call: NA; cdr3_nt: TGTGCCAGCAGGGGAGGGGGTTGGAACACTGAAGCTTTCTTT; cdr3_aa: CASRGGGWNTEAFF
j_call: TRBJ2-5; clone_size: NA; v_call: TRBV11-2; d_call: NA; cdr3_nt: TGTGCCAGCAGCTTACGGGGTGTACTACAAGAGACCCAGTACTTC; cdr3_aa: CASSLRGVLQETQYF
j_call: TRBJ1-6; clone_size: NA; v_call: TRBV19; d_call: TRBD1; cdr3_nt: TGTGCCAGTCACCCCGGACAGGGCAAATATTCACCCCTCCACTTT; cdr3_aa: CASHPGQGKYSPLHF
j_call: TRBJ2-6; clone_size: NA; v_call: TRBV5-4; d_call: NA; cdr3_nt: TGTGCCAGCAGCCCCGCAGGGTACGACTCTGGGGCCAACGTCCTGACTTTC; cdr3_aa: CASSPAGYDSGANVLTF
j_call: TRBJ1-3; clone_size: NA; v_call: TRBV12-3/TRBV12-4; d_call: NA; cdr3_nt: TGTGCCAGCAGCAACCAGTTGATGAACACCATATATTTT; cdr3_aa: CASSNQLMNTIYF
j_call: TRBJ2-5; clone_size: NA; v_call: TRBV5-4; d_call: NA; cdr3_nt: TGTGCCAGCAGCTTGGTTCGCCCCGATGGAGGGAAGATAAAGACCCAGTACTTC; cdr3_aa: CASSLVRPDGGKIKTQYF
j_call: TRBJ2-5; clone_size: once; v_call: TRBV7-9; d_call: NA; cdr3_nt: TGTGCCAGCAGCTTAGCCCGGACAGTCGTCGAGACCCAGTACTTC; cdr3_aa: CASSLARTVVETQYF
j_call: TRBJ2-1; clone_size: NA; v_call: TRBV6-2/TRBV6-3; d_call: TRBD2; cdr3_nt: TGTGCCAGCAGTTACTCGAGTAGCGGGGGGGCCTCCTCCTACAATGAGCAGTTCTTC; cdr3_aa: CASSYSSSGGASSYNEQFF
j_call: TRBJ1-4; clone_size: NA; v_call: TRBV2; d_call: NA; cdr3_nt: TGTGCCAGCGGACAGAATAATGAAAAACTGTTTTTT; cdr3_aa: CASGQNNEKLFF
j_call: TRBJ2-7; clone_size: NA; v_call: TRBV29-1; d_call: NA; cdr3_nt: TGCAGCGTTTCCCACAGGGCGGGACAGTCTAACTACGAGCAGTACTTC; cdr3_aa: CSVSHRAGQSNYEQYF
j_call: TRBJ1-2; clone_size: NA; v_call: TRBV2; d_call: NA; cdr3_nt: TGTGCCAGCAGTGAAAAGCTGGGGGGATCGCGTGGCTACACCTTC; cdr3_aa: CASSEKLGGSRGYTF
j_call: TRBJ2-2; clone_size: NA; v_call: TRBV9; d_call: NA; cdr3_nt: TGTGCCAGCAGCGTAGAGGAGAGATCGGCCGGGGAGCTGTTTTTT; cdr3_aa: CASSVEERSAGELFF
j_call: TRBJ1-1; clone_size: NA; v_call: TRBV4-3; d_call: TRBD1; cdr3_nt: TGCGCCAGCAGCCATGCCCCGGGCAGGGGGCGACGAACTGAAGCTTTCTTT; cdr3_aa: CASSHAPGRGRRTEAFF
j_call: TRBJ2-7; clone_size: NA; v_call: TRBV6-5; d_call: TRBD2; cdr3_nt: TGTGCCAGCACGGCTAGCGGGTATGGCGAGCAGTACTTC; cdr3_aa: CASTASGYGEQYF
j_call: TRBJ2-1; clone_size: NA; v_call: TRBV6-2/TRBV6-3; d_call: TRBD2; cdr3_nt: TGTGCCAGCAGTTTTACTAGCGGGGTATCCTACAATGAGCAGTTCTTC; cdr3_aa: CASSFTSGVSYNEQFF
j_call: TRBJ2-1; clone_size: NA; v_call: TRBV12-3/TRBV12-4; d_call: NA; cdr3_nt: TGTGCCAGCAGCCCCTTATTCTATGAGCAGTTCTTC; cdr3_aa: CASSPLFYEQFF
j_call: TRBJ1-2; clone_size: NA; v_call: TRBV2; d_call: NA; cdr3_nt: TGTGCCAGCAAAAGTGTCCAGGGGCCTTATGGCTACACCTTC; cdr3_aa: CASKSVQGPYGYTF
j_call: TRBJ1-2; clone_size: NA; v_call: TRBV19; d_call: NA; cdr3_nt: TGTGCCAGTAGTCTGAACAGGATTAACTATGGCTACACCTTC; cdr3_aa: CASSLNRINYGYTF
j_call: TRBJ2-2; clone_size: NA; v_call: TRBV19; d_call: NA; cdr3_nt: TGTGCCAGTAACCCCGGCGGACAGAGAAACACCGGGGAGCTGTTTTTT; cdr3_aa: CASNPGGQRNTGELFF
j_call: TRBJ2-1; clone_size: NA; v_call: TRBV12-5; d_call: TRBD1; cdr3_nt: TGTGCTAGTGGTTTGGCCGGGACAGGTAACAATGAGCAGTTCTTC; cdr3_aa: CASGLAGTGNNEQFF
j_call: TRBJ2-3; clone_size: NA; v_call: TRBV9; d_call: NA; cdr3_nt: TGTGCCAGCAGCCCGACCCCCCGGGTAGATACGCAGTATTTT; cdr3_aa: CASSPTPRVDTQYF
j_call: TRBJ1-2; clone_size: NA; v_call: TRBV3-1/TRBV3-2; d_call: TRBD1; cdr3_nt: TGTGCCAGCAGCCAAGAGGGGGTAGATCTTACCCGGGACAGGGTAAGGGACTATGGCTACACCTTC; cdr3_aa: CASSQEGVDLTRDRVRDYGYTF
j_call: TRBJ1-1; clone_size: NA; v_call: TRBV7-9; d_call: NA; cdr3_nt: TGTGCCAGCTCGCCCCCGGCTGAAGCTTTCTTT; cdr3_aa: CASSPPAEAFF
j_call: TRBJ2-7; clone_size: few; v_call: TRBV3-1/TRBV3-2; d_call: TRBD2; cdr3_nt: TGTGCCAGCAGCCAAGACTTGCGGACTAGCGGCTACGAGCAGTACTTC; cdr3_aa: CASSQDLRTSGYEQYF
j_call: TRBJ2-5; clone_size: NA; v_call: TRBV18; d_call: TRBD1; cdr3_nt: TGTGCCAGCTCACAGGGACAGAAAGAGACCCAGTACTTC; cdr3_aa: CASSQGQKETQYF
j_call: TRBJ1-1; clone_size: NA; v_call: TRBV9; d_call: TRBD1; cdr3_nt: TGTGCCAGCAGCGTAGGAGCAGGGGGGAACACTGAAGCTTTCTTT; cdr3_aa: CASSVGAGGNTEAFF
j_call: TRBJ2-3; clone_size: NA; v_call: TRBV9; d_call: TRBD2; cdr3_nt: TGTGCCAGCAGCGTAGGAACTGGGACTAGCGGAATCACAGATACGCAGTATTTT; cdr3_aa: CASSVGTGTSGITDTQYF
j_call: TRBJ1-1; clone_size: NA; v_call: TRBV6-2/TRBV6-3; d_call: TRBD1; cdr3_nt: TGTGCCAGCAGTTACTCGGACAGGGGGACCTTGAACACTGAAGCTTTCTTT; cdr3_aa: CASSYSDRGTLNTEAFF
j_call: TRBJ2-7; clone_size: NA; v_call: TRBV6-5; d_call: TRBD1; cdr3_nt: TGTGCCAGCAGCCTCCTCGACAGGGCGAATGAGCAGTACTTC; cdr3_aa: CASSLLDRANEQYF
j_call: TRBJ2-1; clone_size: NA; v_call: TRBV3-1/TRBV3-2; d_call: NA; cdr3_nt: TGTGCCAGCAGCGAACTAGCCCAAGGGCAGTTCTTC; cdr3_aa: CASSELAQGQFF
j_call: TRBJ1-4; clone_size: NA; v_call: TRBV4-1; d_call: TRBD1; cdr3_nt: TGCGCCAGCAGCCAAAGGGACAGGACAACTAATGAAAAACTGTTTTTT; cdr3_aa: CASSQRDRTTNEKLFF
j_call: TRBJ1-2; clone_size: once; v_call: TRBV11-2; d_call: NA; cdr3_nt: TGTGCCAGCAGCCCCGGGACAATAGTCAACTATGGCTACACCTTC; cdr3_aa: CASSPGTIVNYGYTF
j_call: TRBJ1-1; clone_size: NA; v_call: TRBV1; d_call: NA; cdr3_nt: TGCACCAGCACGGGCACTGAAGCTTTCTTT; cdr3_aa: CTSTGTEAFF
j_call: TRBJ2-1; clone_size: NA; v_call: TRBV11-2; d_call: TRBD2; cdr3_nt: TGTGCCAGCAGCACCACTAGCGGGGCGGTAAATGAGCAGTTCTTC; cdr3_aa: CASSTTSGAVNEQFF
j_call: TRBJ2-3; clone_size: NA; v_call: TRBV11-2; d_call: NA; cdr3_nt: TGTGCCAGCAGCTTAGCCTCGCGGCTAGCAAGCACAGATACGCAGTATTTT; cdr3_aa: CASSLASRLASTDTQYF
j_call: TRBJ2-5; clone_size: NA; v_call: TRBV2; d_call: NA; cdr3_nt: TGTGCCAGTCTGAGGGCCCGTGGTACCAAAGAGACCCAGTACTTC; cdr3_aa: CASLRARGTKETQYF
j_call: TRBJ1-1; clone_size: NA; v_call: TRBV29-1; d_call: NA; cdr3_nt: TGCAGCTATACAGGGTCTATCACTGAAGCTTTCTTT; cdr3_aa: CSYTGSITEAFF
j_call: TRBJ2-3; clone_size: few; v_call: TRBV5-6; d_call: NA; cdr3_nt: TGTGCCAGCAGCCTACCAGACAGGCTCAGGTATACGCAGTATTTT; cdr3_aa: CASSLPDRLRYTQYF
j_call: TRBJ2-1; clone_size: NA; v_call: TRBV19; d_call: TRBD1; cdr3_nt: TGTGCCAGTAGTACAGGGGGCTTAAATGAGCAGTTCTTC; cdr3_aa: CASSTGGLNEQFF
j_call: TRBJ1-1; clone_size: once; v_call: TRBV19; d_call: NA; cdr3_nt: TGTGCCAGTAGTCCGGTTACCGGGACTGAAGCTTTCTTT; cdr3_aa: CASSPVTGTEAFF
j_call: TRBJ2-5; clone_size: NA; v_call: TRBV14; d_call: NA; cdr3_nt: TGTGCCAGCAGCCAACAAATCTCAGGGACCCAGTACTTC; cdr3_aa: CASSQQISGTQYF
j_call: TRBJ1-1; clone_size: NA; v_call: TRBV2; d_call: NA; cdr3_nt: TGTGCCAGACAGGGTCTCGGCAAGATGAACACTGAAGCTTTCTTT; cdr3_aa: CARQGLGKMNTEAFF
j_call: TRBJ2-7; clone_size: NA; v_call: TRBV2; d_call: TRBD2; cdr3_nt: TGTGCCAGCAGTGAAAGAGTAGCGGGAACGTACGAGCAGTACTTC; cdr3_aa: CASSERVAGTYEQYF
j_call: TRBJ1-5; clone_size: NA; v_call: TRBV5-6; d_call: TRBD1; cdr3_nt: TGTGCCAGCAGCTCGAACAGGGGGGGCCCCCAGCATTTT; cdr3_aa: CASSSNRGGPQHF
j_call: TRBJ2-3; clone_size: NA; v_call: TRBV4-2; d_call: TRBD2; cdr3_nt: TGTGCCAGCAGCCAAGATGCCGGGGGGACGACAGATACGCAGTATTTT; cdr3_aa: CASSQDAGGTTDTQYF
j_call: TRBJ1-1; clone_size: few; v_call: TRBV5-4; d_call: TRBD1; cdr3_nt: TGTGCCAGCAGCTCACAGGGGGGCTCGAGTAGGAGCACTGAAGCTTTCTTT; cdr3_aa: CASSSQGGSSRSTEAFF
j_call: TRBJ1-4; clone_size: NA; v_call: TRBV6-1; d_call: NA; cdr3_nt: TGTGCCAGCAGTGAACAGGGGAGAGGAGAAAAACTGTTTTTT; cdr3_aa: CASSEQGRGEKLFF
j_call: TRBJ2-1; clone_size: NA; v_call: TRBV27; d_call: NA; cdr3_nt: TGTGCCAGCAGCGGAACAGGGAATTCGTTCTTC; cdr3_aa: CASSGTGNSFF
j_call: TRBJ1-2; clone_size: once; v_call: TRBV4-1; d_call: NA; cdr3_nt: TGCGCCAGCAGCCAAGATTGGGGAGGGCGGGCTAACTATGGCTACACCTTC; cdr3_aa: CASSQDWGGRANYGYTF
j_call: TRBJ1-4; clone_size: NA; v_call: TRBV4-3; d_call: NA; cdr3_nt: TGCGCCAGCAGCCAAGAGGGGGCTAAAGAAAAACTGTTTTTT; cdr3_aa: CASSQEGAKEKLFF
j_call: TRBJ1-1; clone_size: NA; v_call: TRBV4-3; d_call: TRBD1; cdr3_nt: TGCGCCAGCAGCCAAGAGTGGGGACAGGGTAATTTGAACACTGAAGCTTTCTTT; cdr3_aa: CASSQEWGQGNLNTEAFF
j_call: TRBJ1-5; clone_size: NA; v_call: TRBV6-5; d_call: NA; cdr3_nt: TGTGCCAGCAGATTTACAGGGAATAATCAGCCCCAGCATTTT; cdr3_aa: CASRFTGNNQPQHF